The present TCR beta chain was sequenced within a study of neoadjuvant anti-PD-1 for oral cavity cancer. This clone was counted a few times. Profiled with immunoSEQ multiplex PCR; TCRdb holds only in-frame clones, not every one. This table has tens of thousands of clones, around four fifths appearing once. Trimming took 3 bases from V and 7 from J, leaving 12 bases between them. Per germline, CDR1 ENHRY and CDR2 SYGVKD. The CDR3 contains 13 residues. This sample comprised PBMCs, obtained before nivolumab (anti-PD-1) treatment. The gene calls are TRBV10-3 and TRBJ1-2, with D uncertain. The sequence came from a person aged 35 to 85 with oral cavity squamous cell carcinoma. In DNA form, the CDR3 reads TGTGCCATCAGTGAAGGCCGGGAAAGTGGCTACACCTTC. It codes for CAISEGRESGYTF.